These T cell receptor beta chains were read from a single sample in a study of HIV-infected children after antiretroviral therapy interruption. TCRdb passed the 3' RACE reads through MiXCR, listing each CDR3 protein once. Here the sample spans 70,000 to 90,000 distinct CDR3 sequences, about 6.9% being singletons. The sequences come from CD45RA+ CD4+ T cells from PBMCs, pooled from several time points, collected from a donor given antiretroviral therapy, either interrupted or continuous. Every receptor here comes from a pool of human donors with HIV. Both conserved end residues are part of each CDR3. D genes are given only for firm matches. Some rows mark clone size as missing; the rest say once, few, many or name a class of expanded clone.

j_call v_call d_call clone_size cdr3_aa cdr3_nt
TRBJ1-1 TRBV29-1 TRBD1 many CSVEDTGGTEAFF TGCAGCGTTGAAGACACAGGGGGCACTGAAGCTTTCTTT
TRBJ2-1 TRBV5-1 TRBD2 many CASSLTSGGARAYNEQFF TGCGCCAGCAGCTTGACCAGCGGGGGGGCCCGAGCCTACAATGAGCAGTTCTTC
TRBJ1-5 TRBV6-1 TRBD1 . CASRKIGTALQHF TGTGCCAGCAGGAAGATCGGGACAGCTCTCCAGCATTTT
TRBJ2-1 TRBV5-1 . many CASSQTLTGPEQFF TGCGCCAGCAGCCAGACCCTGACAGGACCTGAGCAGTTCTTC
TRBJ2-1 TRBV23-1 . few CASSQSTGRGYYNEQFF TGCGCCAGCAGTCAATCAACAGGGAGGGGGTACTACAATGAGCAGTTCTTC
TRBJ2-3 TRBV7-4 TRBD2 many CASSLTSGGTDTQYF TGTGCCAGCAGCTTAACTAGCGGGGGCACAGATACGCAGTATTTT
TRBJ2-3 TRBV7-2 TRBD1 few CASSAQTGSTDTQYF TGTGCCAGCAGTGCCCAGACAGGGAGCACAGATACGCAGTATTTT
TRBJ1-1 TRBV5-8 . many CASSSPPMNTEAFF TGTGCCAGCAGCTCGCCCCCTATGAACACTGAAGCTTTCTTT
TRBJ1-2 TRBV6-5 . many CASTRFTGAGYGYTF TGTGCCAGCACCCGATTTACGGGGGCCGGCTATGGCTACACCTTC
TRBJ2-2 TRBV18 TRBD1 few CASSQRPSGTANTGELFF TGTGCCAGCTCACAACGCCCGTCCGGGACAGCGAACACCGGGGAGCTGTTTTTT
TRBJ2-7 TRBV20-1 . many CSATDRNYEQYF TGCAGTGCTACCGACCGGAACTACGAGCAGTACTTC
TRBJ2-7 TRBV7-2 TRBD2 many CASSVSGRALISGEQYF TGTGCCAGCAGCGTCAGCGGGAGGGCCCTAATATCGGGCGAGCAGTACTTC
TRBJ1-1 TRBV4-3 . many CASSPRAILTNTEAFF TGCGCCAGCAGCCCTAGGGCGATACTCACGAACACTGAAGCTTTCTTT
TRBJ1-6 TRBV5-5 . many CASSLGVQTNNSPLHF TGTGCCAGCAGCTTGGGGGTCCAGACTAATAATTCACCCCTCCACTTT
TRBJ2-7 TRBV6-6 . . CASSPSGVPAYEQYF TGTGCCAGCAGCCCCTCAGGGGTTCCGGCCTACGAGCAGTACTTC
TRBJ2-2 TRBV11-2 . many CASSLGDGPGGELFF TGTGCCAGCAGCTTAGGGGACGGGCCGGGGGGGGAGCTGTTTTTT